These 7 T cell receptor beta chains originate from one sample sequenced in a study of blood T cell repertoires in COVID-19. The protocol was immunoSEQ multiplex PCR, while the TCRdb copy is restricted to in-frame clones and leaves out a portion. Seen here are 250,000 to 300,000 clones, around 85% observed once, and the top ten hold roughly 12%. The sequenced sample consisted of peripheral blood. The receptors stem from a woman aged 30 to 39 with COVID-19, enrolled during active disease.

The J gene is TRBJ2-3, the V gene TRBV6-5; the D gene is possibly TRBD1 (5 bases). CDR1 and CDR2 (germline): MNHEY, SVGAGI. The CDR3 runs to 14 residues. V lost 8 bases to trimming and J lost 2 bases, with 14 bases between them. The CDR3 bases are TGTGCCAGCGGTAGGGGTATTCACACAGATACGCAGTATTTT. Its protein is CASGRGIHTDTQYF.

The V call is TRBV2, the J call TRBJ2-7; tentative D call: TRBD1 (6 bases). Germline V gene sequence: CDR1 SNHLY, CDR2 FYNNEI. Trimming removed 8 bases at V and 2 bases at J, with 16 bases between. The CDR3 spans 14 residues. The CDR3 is CASGANRDAYEQYF. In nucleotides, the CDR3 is TGTGCCAGCGGTGCTAACAGGGACGCCTACGAGCAGTACTTC.

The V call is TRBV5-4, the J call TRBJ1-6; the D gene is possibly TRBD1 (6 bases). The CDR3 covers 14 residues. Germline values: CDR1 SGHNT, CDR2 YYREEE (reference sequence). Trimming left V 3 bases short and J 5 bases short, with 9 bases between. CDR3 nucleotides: TGTGCCAGCAGCTATAGGACAGATAATTCACCCCTCCACTTT. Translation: CASSYRTDNSPLHF.

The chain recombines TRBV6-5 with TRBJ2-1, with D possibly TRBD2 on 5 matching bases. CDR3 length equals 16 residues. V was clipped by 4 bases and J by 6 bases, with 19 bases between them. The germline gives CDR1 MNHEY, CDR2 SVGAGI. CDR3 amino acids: CASSLRVLQSSNEQFF. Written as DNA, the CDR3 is TGTGCCAGCAGTTTGCGGGTCCTACAGTCGTCCAATGAGCAGTTCTTC.

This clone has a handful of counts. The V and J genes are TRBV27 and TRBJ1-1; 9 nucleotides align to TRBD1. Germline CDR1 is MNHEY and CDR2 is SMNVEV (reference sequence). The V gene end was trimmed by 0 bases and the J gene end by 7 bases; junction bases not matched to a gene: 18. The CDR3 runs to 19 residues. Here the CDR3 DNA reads TGTGCCAGCAGTTTATCCTCCCGACTCGTGGACAGGGGAAGGGATGAAGCTTTCTTT. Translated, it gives CASSLSSRLVDRGRDEAFF.

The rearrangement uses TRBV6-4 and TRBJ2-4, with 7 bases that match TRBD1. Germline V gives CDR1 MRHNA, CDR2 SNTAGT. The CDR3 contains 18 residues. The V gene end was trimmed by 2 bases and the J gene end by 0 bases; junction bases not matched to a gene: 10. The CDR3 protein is CASSDAGTARLAKNIQYF. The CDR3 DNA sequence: TGTGCCAGCAGTGACGCCGGGACAGCTAGGCTAGCCAAAAACATTCAGTACTTC.

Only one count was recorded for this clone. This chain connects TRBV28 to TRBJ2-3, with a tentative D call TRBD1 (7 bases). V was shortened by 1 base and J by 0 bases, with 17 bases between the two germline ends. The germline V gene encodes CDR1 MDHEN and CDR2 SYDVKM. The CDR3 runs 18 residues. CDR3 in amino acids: CASSLYRGGTGSTDTQYF. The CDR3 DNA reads TGTGCCAGCAGTTTATACAGGGGAGGTACAGGGAGCACAGATACGCAGTATTTT.